This is a list of T cell receptor beta chains from one sample in a study of blood T cell repertoires in COVID-19. Sequencing used immunoSEQ multiplex PCR; TCRdb keeps in-frame clones, though not all of them. The sample records around 210,000 clones, 85% to 90% being singletons. The sequenced sample was peripheral blood. All receptors come from a woman aged 70 to 79 with acute or convalescent COVID-19. Each CDR3 is given with its conserved first and last residue. Each record gives: clone size, D gene, J gene, V gene, CDR3 length, CDR3 DNA, CDR3 protein. A D gene is named only where the DNA matches it firmly. The listing skips clone size in some rows; elsewhere it reads once, few, many or a size class.

abundance: -
d_gene: TRBD2
j_gene: TRBJ2-2
v_gene: TRBV3-1/TRBV3-2
len: 19
CDR3nt: TGTGCCAGCAGCCAAGATTGGCGGGGGGCGGGGACGAACACCGGGGAGCTGTTTTTT
CDR3aa: CASSQDWRGAGTNTGELFF

abundance: -
d_gene: -
j_gene: TRBJ2-3
v_gene: TRBV5-4
len: 17
CDR3nt: TGTGCCAGCAGCTTGGTTGGCCAGGGGGGCTCGCCAGATACGCAGTATTTT
CDR3aa: CASSLVGQGGSPDTQYF

abundance: -
d_gene: -
j_gene: TRBJ2-7
v_gene: TRBV28
len: 11
CDR3nt: TGTGCCAGCACCCTAGGCTACGAGCAGTACTTC
CDR3aa: CASTLGYEQYF

abundance: once
d_gene: TRBD1
j_gene: TRBJ1-2
v_gene: TRBV7-8
len: 14
CDR3nt: TGTGCCAGCAGCTTCGGACAGGGAAACTATGGCTACACCTTC
CDR3aa: CASSFGQGNYGYTF

abundance: -
d_gene: TRBD1
j_gene: TRBJ2-7
v_gene: TRBV5-5
len: 18
CDR3nt: TGTGCCAGCAGCCCCTTACCGGGACAGATAGTTTCTTCCTACGAGCAGTACTTC
CDR3aa: CASSPLPGQIVSSYEQYF

abundance: -
d_gene: -
j_gene: TRBJ2-4
v_gene: TRBV5-6
len: 14
CDR3nt: TGTGCCAGCAGCTTGGTGGCCGCCAAAAACATTCAGTACTTC
CDR3aa: CASSLVAAKNIQYF

abundance: few
d_gene: -
j_gene: TRBJ2-7
v_gene: TRBV5-1
len: 15
CDR3nt: TGCGCCAGCAGCTCTAACCCCCTCGCAATTTACGAGCAGTACTTC
CDR3aa: CASSSNPLAIYEQYF

abundance: -
d_gene: TRBD1
j_gene: TRBJ1-2
v_gene: TRBV3-1/TRBV3-2
len: 14
CDR3nt: TGTGCCAGCAGCGAACTCCAGGGGGAGGTCGGCTACACCTTC
CDR3aa: CASSELQGEVGYTF

abundance: -
d_gene: TRBD2
j_gene: TRBJ2-2
v_gene: TRBV9
len: 15
CDR3nt: TGTGCCAGCAGCGTTTCCTTAGCGGGAGGGAGGGAGCTGTTTTTT
CDR3aa: CASSVSLAGGRELFF

abundance: -
d_gene: TRBD2
j_gene: TRBJ2-3
v_gene: TRBV7-8
len: 12
CDR3nt: TGTGCCAGCAGCGTGCCGGGACTAGGTTTATATTTT
CDR3aa: CASSVPGLGLYF

abundance: -
d_gene: TRBD1
j_gene: TRBJ2-1
v_gene: TRBV10-3
len: 14
CDR3nt: TGTGCCATCAGGGAGGACAGGGGGAGGAATGAGCAGTTCTTC
CDR3aa: CAIREDRGRNEQFF

abundance: -
d_gene: -
j_gene: TRBJ2-1
v_gene: TRBV10-3
len: 14
CDR3nt: TGTGCCATCAGGGAGGGTAGAACCTACAATGAGCAGTTCTTC
CDR3aa: CAIREGRTYNEQFF

abundance: -
d_gene: -
j_gene: TRBJ1-1
v_gene: TRBV7-9
len: 14
CDR3nt: TGTGCCAGCAGCTTCCAAGGGGCGGTCACTGAAGCTTTCTTT
CDR3aa: CASSFQGAVTEAFF

abundance: -
d_gene: TRBD2
j_gene: TRBJ2-1
v_gene: TRBV29-1
len: 15
CDR3nt: TGCAGCGTTTATAATAGCGGGGGGGCCTCCAATGAGCAGTTCTTC
CDR3aa: CSVYNSGGASNEQFF

abundance: -
d_gene: -
j_gene: TRBJ1-1
v_gene: TRBV3-1/TRBV3-2
len: 13
CDR3nt: TGTGCCAGCAGCCAATCAGGCCTCACTGAAGCTTTCTTT
CDR3aa: CASSQSGLTEAFF

abundance: -
d_gene: TRBD1
j_gene: TRBJ1-6
v_gene: TRBV6-2/TRBV6-3
len: 15
CDR3nt: TGTGCCAGCAGTGACCGGGACAGTTATAATTCACCCCTCCACTTT
CDR3aa: CASSDRDSYNSPLHF

abundance: -
d_gene: -
j_gene: TRBJ2-2
v_gene: TRBV2
len: 15
CDR3nt: TGTGCCAGCAGTGGGCAGGGCCCATTCACCGGGGAGCTGTTTTTT
CDR3aa: CASSGQGPFTGELFF

abundance: -
d_gene: TRBD2
j_gene: TRBJ2-3
v_gene: TRBV6-5
len: 14
CDR3nt: TGTGCCAGCAAGGGCGGGAGGGGCACAGATACGCAGTATTTT
CDR3aa: CASKGGRGTDTQYF

abundance: -
d_gene: TRBD2
j_gene: TRBJ2-2
v_gene: TRBV2
len: 15
CDR3nt: TGTGCCAGCAGGGGACTAGCGGGGGGGACCGGGGAGCTGTTTTTT
CDR3aa: CASRGLAGGTGELFF

abundance: -
d_gene: TRBD2
j_gene: TRBJ2-7
v_gene: TRBV6-5
len: 15
CDR3nt: TGTGCCAGCGGAGGACCCAGGGACTACAACTACGAGCAGTACTTC
CDR3aa: CASGGPRDYNYEQYF